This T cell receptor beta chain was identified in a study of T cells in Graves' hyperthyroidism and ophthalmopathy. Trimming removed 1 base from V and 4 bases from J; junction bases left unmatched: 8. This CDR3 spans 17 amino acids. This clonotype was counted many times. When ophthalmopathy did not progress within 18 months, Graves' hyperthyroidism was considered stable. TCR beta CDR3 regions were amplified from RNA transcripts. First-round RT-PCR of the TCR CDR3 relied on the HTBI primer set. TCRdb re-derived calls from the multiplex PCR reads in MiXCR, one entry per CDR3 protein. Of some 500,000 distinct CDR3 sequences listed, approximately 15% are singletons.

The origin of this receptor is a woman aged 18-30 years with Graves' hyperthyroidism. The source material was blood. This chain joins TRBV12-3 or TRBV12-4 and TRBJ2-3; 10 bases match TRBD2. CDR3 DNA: TGTGCCAGCAGTTTAGAGCTAGCGGGAGTTGCTTCAGATACGCAGTATTTT. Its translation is CASSLELAGVASDTQYF.